The sequence of this T cell receptor (beta chain) was determined in a study of CD8 T cells in ankylosing spondylitis (dated by TCRdb to about 2017). Study-wide context: The study profiled T cell receptor beta repertoires in healthy donors and ankylosing spondylitis patients to find disease-linked TCR variants. The full study cohort comprised roughly 24 ankylosing spondylitis patients and some 100 healthy donors. Peripheral blood was sampled, and synovial fluid was additionally collected from ankylosing spondylitis patients.

Ten or more counts support this clonotype. Its antigen remains unidentified. Per-base qualities were not stored, and no clone one base away is much larger. CDR1 MNHEY and CDR2 SVGAGI are derived from the germline V gene. V is cut back by 2 bases and J by 6 bases, with 7 bases in the junction unmatched. Its CDR3 holds 15 amino acids, cysteine through phenylalanine. The CDR3 DNA has 45 bases and is translated from base 1. Points the paper makes about the study in general: Blood from ankylosing spondylitis patients appeared to be characterized by a TCR beta motif made up of several highly homologous amino acid variants. Some TCR beta motif variants had previously been reported in synovial fluid and blood of reactive arthritis patients, which suggested common disease-initiation mechanisms. Significant enrichment of the disease-linked clones was reported in matched synovial fluid samples from ankylosing spondylitis patients. The disease-linked clones showed a CD8+ phenotype and occurred at relatively low frequencies in peripheral blood.

Sequenced using an Illumina HiSeq 2500. Quantitative 5'-RACE with molecular barcodes was used to prepare TCR beta libraries. As for the original processing: Disease-linked TCR variants were identified with a new computational method built on a probabilistic model of VDJ rearrangement. Through fastp at Q25 and MiXCR, TCRdb rebuilt clones from the public reads, retaining in-frame beta chains. Every distinct CDR3 protein forms one entry, paired with its most common genes and DNA. TCRdb, not the authors, supplied the V and J calls. For this sample there are more than 250,000 distinct CDR3 sequences; around a tenth appear just once. Of the sample, about a tenth is held by the ten largest clones.

The sequence was obtained from a female donor with ankylosing spondylitis or in good health (not recorded which). Sample: blood, either unsorted or a sorted T cell fraction (not recorded which). The chain links TRBV6-5 with TRBJ2-1, with 7 bases matching TRBD1. The DNA is as follows: TGTGCCAGCAGTTACCTGCAGGGGGTTGGCAATGAGCAGTTCTTC. The resulting protein is CASSYLQGVGNEQFF.